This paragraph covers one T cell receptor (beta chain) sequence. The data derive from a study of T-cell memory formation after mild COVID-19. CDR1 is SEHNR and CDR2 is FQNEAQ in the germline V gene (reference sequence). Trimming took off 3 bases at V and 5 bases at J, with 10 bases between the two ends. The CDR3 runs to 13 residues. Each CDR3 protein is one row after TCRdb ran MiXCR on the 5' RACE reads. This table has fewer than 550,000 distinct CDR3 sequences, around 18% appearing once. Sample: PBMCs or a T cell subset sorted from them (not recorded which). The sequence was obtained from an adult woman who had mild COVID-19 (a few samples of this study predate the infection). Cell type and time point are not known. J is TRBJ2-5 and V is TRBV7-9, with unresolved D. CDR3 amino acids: CASSLVGRETQYF. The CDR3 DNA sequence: TGTGCCAGCAGCTTGGTTGGTAGGGAGACCCAGTACTTC.